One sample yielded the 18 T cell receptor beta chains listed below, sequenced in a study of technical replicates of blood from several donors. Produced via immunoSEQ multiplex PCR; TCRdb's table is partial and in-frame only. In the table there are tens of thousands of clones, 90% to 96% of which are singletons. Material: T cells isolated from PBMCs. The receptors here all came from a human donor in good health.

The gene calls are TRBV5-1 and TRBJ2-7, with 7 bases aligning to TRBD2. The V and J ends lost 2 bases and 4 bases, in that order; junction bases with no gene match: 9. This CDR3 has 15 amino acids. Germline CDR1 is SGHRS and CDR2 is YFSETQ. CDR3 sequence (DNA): TGCGCCAGCAGCTTAGCGGGGACCGTTTCGTACGAGCAGTACTTC. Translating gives CASSLAGTVSYEQYF. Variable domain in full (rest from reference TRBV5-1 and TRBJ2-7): KAGVTQTPRYLIKTRGQQVTLSCSPISGHRSVSWYQQTPGQGLQFLFEYFSETQRNKGNFPGRFSGRQFSNSRSEMNVSTLELGDSALYLCASSLAGTVSYEQYFGPGTRLTVT.

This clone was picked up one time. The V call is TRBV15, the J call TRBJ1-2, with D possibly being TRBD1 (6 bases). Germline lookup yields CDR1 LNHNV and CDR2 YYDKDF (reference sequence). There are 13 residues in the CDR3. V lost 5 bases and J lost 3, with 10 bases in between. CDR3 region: CATSPGEYYGYTF. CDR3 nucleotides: TGTGCCACCAGCCCAGGGGAGTACTATGGCTACACCTTC.

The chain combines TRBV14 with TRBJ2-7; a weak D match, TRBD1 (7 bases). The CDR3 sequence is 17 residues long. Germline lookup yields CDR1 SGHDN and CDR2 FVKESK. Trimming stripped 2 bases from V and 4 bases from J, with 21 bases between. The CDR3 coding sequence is TGTGCCAGCAGCCAAATCAGGTCTAGCAGGGGGGAATACGAGCAGTACTTC. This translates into CASSQIRSSRGEYEQYF.

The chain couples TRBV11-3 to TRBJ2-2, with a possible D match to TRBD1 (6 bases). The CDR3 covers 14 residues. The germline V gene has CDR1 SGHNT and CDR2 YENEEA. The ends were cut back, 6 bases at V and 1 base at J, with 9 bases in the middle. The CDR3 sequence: CASSWTENTGELFF. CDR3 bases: TGTGCCAGCAGTTGGACAGAGAACACCGGGGAGCTGTTTTTT.

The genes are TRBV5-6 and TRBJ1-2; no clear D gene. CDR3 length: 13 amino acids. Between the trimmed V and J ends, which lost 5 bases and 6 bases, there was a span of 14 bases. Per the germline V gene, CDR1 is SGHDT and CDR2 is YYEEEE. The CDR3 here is CASSIQSEHGYTF. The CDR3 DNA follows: TGTGCCAGCAGTATTCAGTCAGAACATGGCTACACCTTC.

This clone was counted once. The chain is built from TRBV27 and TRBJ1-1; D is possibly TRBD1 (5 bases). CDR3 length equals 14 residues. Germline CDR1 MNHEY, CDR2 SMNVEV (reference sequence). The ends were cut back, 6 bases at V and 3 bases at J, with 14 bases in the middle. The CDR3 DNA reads TGTGCCAGCAGATCCAGGGCTACTGACACTGAAGCTTTCTTT. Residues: CASRSRATDTEAFF.

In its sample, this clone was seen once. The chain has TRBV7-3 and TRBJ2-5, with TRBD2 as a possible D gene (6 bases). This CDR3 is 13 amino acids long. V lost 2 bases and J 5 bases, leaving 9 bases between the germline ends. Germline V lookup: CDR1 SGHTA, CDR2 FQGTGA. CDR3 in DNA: TGTGCCAGCAGCTTAGGAGGGAGGGAGACCCAGTACTTC. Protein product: CASSLGGRETQYF. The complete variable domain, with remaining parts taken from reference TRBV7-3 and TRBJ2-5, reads GAGVSQTPSNKVTEKGKYVELRCDPISGHTALYWYRQSLGQGPEFLIYFQGTGAADDSGLPNDRFFAVRPEGSVSTLKIQRTERGDSAVYLCASSLGGRETQYFGPGTRLLVL.

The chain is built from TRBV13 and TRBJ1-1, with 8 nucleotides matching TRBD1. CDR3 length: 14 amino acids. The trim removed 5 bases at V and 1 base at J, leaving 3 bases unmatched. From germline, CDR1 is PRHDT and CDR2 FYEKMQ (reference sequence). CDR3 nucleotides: TGTGCCAGCAGCCCCGGGACAGGGAACACTGAAGCTTTCTTT. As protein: CASSPGTGNTEAFF.

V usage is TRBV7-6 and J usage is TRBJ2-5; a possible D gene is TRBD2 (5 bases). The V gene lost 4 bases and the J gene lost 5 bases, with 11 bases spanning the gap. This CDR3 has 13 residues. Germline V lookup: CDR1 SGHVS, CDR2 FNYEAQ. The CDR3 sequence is CASSSSGLETQYF. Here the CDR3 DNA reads TGTGCCAGCAGCTCTTCGGGATTGGAGACCCAGTACTTC.

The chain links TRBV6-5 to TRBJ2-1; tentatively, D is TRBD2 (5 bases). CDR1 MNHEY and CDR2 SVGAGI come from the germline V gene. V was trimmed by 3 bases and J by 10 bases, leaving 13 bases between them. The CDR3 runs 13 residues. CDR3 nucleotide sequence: TGTGCCAGCAGTTATGGGAGCCTTGGAGAGCAGTTCTTC. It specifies CASSYGSLGEQFF.

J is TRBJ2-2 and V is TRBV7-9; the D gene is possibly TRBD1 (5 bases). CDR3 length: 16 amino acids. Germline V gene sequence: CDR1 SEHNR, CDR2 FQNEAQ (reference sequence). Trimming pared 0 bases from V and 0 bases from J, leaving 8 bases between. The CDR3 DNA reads TGTGCCAGCAGCTTAGCGCAAGGGGCGAACACCGGGGAGCTGTTTTTT. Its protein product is CASSLAQGANTGELFF.

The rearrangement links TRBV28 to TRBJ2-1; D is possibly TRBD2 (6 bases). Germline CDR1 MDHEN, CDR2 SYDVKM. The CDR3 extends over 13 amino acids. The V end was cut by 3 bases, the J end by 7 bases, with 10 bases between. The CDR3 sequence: CASSLVAGNEQFF. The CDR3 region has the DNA TGTGCCAGCAGTTTGGTTGCGGGAAATGAGCAGTTCTTC.

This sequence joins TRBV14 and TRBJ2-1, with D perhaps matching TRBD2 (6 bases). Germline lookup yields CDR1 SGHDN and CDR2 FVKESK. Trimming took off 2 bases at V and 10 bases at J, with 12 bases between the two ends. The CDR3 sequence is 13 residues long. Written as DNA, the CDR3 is TGTGCCAGCAGCCAATATGAACGGGGGGAGCAGTTCTTC. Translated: CASSQYERGEQFF.

Here the CDR3 reads CASAIEKLFF. The CDR3 DNA is TGTGCCAGCGCGATTGAAAAACTGTTTTTT. The chain uses TRBV6-1 and TRBJ1-4; D is undetermined. V lost 8 bases to trimming and J lost 7 bases, with 5 bases between them. The CDR3 has 10 residues. The germline V gene has CDR1 MNHNS and CDR2 SASEGT.

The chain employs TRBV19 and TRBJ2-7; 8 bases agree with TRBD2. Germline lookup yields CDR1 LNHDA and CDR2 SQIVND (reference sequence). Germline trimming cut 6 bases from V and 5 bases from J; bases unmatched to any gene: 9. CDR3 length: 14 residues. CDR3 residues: CASSGSGTRDEQYF. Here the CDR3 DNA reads TGTGCCAGTAGCGGGTCCGGGACTAGGGACGAGCAGTACTTC. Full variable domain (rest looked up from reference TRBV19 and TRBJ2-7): DGGITQSPKYLFRKEGQNVTLSCEQNLNHDAMYWYRQDPGQGLRLIYYSQIVNDFQKGDIAEGYSVSREKKESFPLTVTSAQKNPTAFYLCASSGSGTRDEQYFGPGTRLTVT.

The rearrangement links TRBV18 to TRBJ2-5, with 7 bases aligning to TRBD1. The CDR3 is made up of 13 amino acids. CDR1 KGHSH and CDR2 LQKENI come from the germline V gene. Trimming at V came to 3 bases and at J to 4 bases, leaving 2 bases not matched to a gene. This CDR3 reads CASSPSGGETQYF. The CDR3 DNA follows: TGTGCCAGCTCACCCTCAGGGGGAGAGACCCAGTACTTC.

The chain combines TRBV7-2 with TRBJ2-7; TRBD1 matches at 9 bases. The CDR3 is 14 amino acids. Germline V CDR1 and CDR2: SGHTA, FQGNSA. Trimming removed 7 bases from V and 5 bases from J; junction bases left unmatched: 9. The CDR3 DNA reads TGTGCCAGCACCGCCCACAGGGGGCGCGACGAGCAGTACTTC. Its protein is CASTAHRGRDEQYF.

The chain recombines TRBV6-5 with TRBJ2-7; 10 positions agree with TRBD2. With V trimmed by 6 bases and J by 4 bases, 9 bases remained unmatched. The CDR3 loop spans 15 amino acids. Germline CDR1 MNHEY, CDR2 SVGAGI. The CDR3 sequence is CASRTEREGAYEQYF. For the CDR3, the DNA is TGTGCCAGCAGGACCGAGCGGGAGGGGGCTTACGAGCAGTACTTC.